A selection of T cell receptor beta chains follows, all from one sample in a study of cytomegalovirus exposure and HLA in healthy donors. Clones were read by immunoSEQ multiplex PCR, and TCRdb kept only the in-frame ones, dropping some. The sample has about 98,000 clones, about 74% seen once; the top ten hold approximately 15%. Sequenced input: PBMCs. Receptors were obtained from a man aged 55 to 70 in good health and CMV-seropositive. CDR3s include the opening cysteine and the closing phenylalanine or tryptophan. The order of the fields is J gene, D gene, V gene, clone size, CDR3 DNA, CDR3 protein. D genes are given only for firm matches. Size is stated for part of the rows, as once, few or many counts, or as a class when the clone is expanded.

TRBJ2-5	TRBD1	TRBV7-7	once	TGTGCTAGCAGCTTAGGGACAGGGGGAACAGAGACCCAGTACTTC	CASSLGTGGTETQYF
TRBJ2-2	.	TRBV12-5	.	TGTGCTAGTGGTTTGCCAGGGGGGCCTTCCTACACCGGGGAGCTGTTTTTT	CASGLPGGPSYTGELFF
TRBJ2-3	TRBD2	TRBV5-1	.	TGCGCCAGCAGATCCGATAGCGGGGATACGCAGTATTTT	CASRSDSGDTQYF
TRBJ2-5	.	TRBV7-8	.	TGTGCCAGCAGCTGGATTTCGACAGAAGAGACCCAGTACTTC	CASSWISTEETQYF
TRBJ2-1	.	TRBV5-4	.	TGTGCCAGCAGGGGACGAGGGGGCTCCTACAATGAGCAGTTCTTC	CASRGRGGSYNEQFF
TRBJ1-2	TRBD1	TRBV23-1	.	TGCGCCAGCAGTCAATCCCCGGGACAGGGCTTAAAGGGCTACACCTTC	CASSQSPGQGLKGYTF
TRBJ2-3	TRBD2	TRBV19	.	TGTGCCAGTAGGACTAGCGGCAGCACAGATACGCAGTATTTT	CASRTSGSTDTQYF
TRBJ2-5	TRBD2	TRBV29-1	.	TGCAGCGTTGTAGCTAGCGGGAAACAAGAGACCCAGTACTTC	CSVVASGKQETQYF
TRBJ1-2	.	TRBV29-1	.	TGCAGCGTAGCCCCGTCGGAGGCGCGCTACACCTTC	CSVAPSEARYTF
TRBJ1-6	.	TRBV5-1	once	TGCGCCAGCAGCTTTGCGGTTGGATCACCCCTCCACTTT	CASSFAVGSPLHF
TRBJ2-2	.	TRBV30	.	TGTGCCTGTGCAAACCGGGCCCCTACGAACACCGGGGAGCTGTTTTTT	CACANRAPTNTGELFF
TRBJ2-7	TRBD2	TRBV7-2	.	TGTGCCAGCAGCTCAAAATCGGGGGGCTACGAGCAGTACTTC	CASSSKSGGYEQYF
TRBJ2-3	.	TRBV9	.	TGTGCCAGCAGCGTAGAGGCGGGGAGACACACAGATACGCAGTATTTT	CASSVEAGRHTDTQYF
TRBJ2-7	.	TRBV30	.	TGTGCCTGGAGTGTCGGACAGTTGTACGAGCAGTACTTC	CAWSVGQLYEQYF
TRBJ1-2	TRBD1	TRBV5-1	.	TGCGCCAGCAGCTTTTCAGGGGGATACTATGGCTACACCTTC	CASSFSGGYYGYTF
TRBJ2-7	TRBD1	TRBV7-2	.	TGTGCCAGCAGCTCCGCTGACAGGGCCCACTACGAGCAGTACTTC	CASSSADRAHYEQYF
TRBJ1-4	TRBD1	TRBV11-1	few	TGTGCCAGCAGCCCGCCGGGACAGGGGGCGAAAAAACTGTTTTTT	CASSPPGQGAKKLFF
TRBJ2-7	.	TRBV7-6	.	TGTGCCAGCAGCTCCTTACAGGGTCCTCCCTACGAGCAGTACTTC	CASSSLQGPPYEQYF
TRBJ2-7	.	TRBV5-6	.	TGTGCCAGCAGCCGCGCGGGCGGGGTAAAGTACGAGCAGTACTTC	CASSRAGGVKYEQYF
TRBJ1-4	.	TRBV7-3	.	TGTGCCAGCAGCTTAACGGGTCAGGGTGGAAAACTGTTTTTT	CASSLTGQGGKLFF
TRBJ2-1	.	TRBV5-1	.	TGCGCCAGCACCGAACAGGGAAACTACAATGAGCAGTTCTTC	CASTEQGNYNEQFF
TRBJ2-7	.	TRBV4-2	few	TGTGCCAGCAGCCCGGCCCGCCAGGTCACCTACGAGCAGTACTTC	CASSPARQVTYEQYF
TRBJ1-4	.	TRBV5-1	few	TGCGCCAGCAGCTTGGTTACGAGGAGGGAGGATGAAAAACTGTTTTTT	CASSLVTRREDEKLFF
TRBJ2-3	TRBD1	TRBV5-1	.	TGCGCCAGCAGCTCCGGGACAGTGGCAGATACGCAGTATTTT	CASSSGTVADTQYF
TRBJ1-1	.	TRBV9	.	TGTGCCAGCAGCGTAGGATCCAGGTTTACTGAAGCTTTCTTT	CASSVGSRFTEAFF
TRBJ1-2	.	TRBV5-1	.	TGCGCCAGCACCCCCGCGGGTGGCTATGGCTACACCTTC	CASTPAGGYGYTF